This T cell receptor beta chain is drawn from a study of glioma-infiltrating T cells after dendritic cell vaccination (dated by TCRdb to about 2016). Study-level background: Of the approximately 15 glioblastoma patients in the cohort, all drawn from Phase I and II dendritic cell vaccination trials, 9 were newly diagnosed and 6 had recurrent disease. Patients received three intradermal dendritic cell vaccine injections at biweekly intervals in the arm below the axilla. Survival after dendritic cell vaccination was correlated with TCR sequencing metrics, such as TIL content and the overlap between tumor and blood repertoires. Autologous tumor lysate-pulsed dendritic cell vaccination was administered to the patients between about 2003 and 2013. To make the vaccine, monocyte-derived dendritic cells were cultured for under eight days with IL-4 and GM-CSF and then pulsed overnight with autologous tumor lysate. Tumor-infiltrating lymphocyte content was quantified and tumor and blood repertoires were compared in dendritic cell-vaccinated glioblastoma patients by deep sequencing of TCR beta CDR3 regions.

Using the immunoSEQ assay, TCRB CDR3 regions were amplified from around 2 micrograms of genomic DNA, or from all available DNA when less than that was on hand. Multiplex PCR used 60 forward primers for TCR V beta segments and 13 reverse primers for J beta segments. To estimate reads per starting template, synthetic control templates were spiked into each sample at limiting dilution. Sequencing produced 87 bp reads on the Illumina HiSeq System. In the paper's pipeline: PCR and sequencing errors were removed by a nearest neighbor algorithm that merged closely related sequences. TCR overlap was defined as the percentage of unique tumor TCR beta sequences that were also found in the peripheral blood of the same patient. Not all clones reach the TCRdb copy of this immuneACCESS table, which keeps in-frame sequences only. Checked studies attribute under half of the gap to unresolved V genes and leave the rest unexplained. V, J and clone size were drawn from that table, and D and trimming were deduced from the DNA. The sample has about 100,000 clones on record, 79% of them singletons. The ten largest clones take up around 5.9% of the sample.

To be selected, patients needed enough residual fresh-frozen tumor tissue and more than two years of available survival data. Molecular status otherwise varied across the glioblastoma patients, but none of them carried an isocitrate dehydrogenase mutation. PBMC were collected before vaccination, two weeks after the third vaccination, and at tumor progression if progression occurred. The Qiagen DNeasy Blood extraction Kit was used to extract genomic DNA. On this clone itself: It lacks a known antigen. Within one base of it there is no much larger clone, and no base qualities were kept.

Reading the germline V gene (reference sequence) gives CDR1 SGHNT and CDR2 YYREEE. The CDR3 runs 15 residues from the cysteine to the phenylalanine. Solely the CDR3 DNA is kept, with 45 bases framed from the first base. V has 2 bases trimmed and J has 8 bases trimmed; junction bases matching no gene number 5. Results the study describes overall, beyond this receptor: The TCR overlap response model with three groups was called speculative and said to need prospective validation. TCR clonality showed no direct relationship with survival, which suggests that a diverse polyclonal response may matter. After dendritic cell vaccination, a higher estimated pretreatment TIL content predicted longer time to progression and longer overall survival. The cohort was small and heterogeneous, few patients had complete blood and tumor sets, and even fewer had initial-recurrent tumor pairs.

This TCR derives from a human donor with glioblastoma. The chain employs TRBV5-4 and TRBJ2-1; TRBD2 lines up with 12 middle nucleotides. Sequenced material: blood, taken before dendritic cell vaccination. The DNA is TGTGCCAGCAGCTTAAGACTAGCGGGAGCGGATGAGCAGTTCTTC. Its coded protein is CASSLRLAGADEQFF.